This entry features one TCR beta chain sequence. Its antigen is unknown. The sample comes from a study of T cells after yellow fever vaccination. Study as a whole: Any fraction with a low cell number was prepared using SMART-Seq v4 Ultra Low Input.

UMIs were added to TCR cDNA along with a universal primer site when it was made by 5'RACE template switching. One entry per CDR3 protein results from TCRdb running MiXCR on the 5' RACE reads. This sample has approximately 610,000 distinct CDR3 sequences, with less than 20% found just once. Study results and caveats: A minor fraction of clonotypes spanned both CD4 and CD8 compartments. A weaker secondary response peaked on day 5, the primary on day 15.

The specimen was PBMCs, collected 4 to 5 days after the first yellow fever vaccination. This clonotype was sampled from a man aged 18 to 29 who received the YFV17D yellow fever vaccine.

The CDR3, as DNA: TGTGCCAGCAGTTTAGAAGTGAAGGGCTACACCTTC. Residues: CASSLEVKGYTF. The rearrangement joins TRBV27 to TRBJ1-2; D not certain. This CDR3 contains 12 residues. V was cut by 2 bases and J by 8 bases, with 9 bases left in between. CDR1 and CDR2 (germline): MNHEY, SMNVEV (reference sequence).